This TCR beta chain was recovered during a study of regulatory T cells in long-lasting Graves disease. Study information: Persistent Graves' disease required over 5 years of antithyroid drugs and positive TSH receptor antibodies. Whole-study results and caveats: Persistent disease preferred TRBV28, TRBJ1-2 and TRBJ2-5; new disease, TRBV20-1 and TRBJ2-1. Patients with persistent disease shared over 2,500 public clonotypes, outpacing the 900 to 1,000 shared by new patients.

This CDR3 spans 14 amino acids. In its sample, this clonotype was seen a few times. As yet, its antigen is unknown. A junction boundary mismatches the germline segment, possibly from a read error. Arm-PCR of CDR3 regions and iRepertoire HTBI primers were the basis on which TCR beta libraries were built. A single record per CDR3 protein comes from TCRdb applying MiXCR to the multiplex PCR reads. The sample holds roughly 500,000 distinct CDR3 sequences, about 22% seen once. Time point denoted: persistent/refractory GD, antithyroid drugs over 5 years with positive TRAb. The TCR library used RNA extracted from PBMCs. Approximately 8.9-milliliter peripheral blood samples went into EDTA tubes.

The gene calls are TRBV12-3 or TRBV12-4 and TRBJ2-4, with a possible D match to TRBD2 (6 bases). The source of this sequence is a female donor with Graves disease. Sequences were derived from peripheral blood mononuclear cells (PBMCs), sampled when the disease was refractory, from a patient treated with antithyroid drugs. The CDR3 region has the DNA TGTGCCAGCAGTTTATCCCGGGGGAGAAACACTCAGTACTTC. It codes for CASSLSRGRNTQYF.